This T cell receptor (beta chain) is drawn from a study of cytomegalovirus exposure and HLA in healthy donors. Vbeta (60) and Jbeta (13) primers were used in the PCR. Produced via immunoSEQ multiplex PCR; TCRdb's table is partial and in-frame only. Counted here are 180,000 or so clones, 82% occurring once; the ten biggest clones make up approximately 6.5%. Nominal health characterized the donors when sampled, though unrecorded immune exposures were likely. The CDR3 sequence is 16 residues long. With 4 bases removed from V and 4 bases from J, the gap between germline ends came to 20 bases. CDR1 SGHRS and CDR2 YFSETQ come from the germline V gene.

The sequencing sample was made of PBMCs. The clonotype originates from a woman in her forties or fifties in good health and CMV-seropositive. The V gene is TRBV5-1, the J gene TRBJ1-2; perhaps TRBD1 as D (6 bases). The CDR3 protein is CASSPQGEVGLYGYTF. CDR3 sequence (DNA): TGCGCCAGCAGCCCACAGGGAGAGGTGGGTCTCTATGGCTACACCTTC.